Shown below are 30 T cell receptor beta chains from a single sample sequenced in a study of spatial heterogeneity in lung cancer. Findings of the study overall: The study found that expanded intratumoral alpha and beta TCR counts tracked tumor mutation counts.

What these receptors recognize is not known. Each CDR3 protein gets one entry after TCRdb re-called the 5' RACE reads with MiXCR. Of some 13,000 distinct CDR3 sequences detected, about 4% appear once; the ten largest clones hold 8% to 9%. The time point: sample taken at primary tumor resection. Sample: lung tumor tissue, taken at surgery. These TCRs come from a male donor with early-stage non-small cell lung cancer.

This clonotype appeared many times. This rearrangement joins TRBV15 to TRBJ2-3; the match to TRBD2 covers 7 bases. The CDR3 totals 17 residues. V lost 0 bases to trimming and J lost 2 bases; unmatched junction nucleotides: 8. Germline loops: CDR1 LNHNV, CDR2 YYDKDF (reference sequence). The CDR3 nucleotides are TGTGCCACCAGCAGAGATCTACCGGGACTAAACACAGATACGCAGTATTTT. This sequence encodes CATSRDLPGLNTDTQYF.

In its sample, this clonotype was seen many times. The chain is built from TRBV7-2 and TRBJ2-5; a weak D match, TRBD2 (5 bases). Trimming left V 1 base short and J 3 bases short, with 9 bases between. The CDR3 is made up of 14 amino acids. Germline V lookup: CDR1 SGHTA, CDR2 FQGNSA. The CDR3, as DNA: TGTGCCAGCAGCTTAGGGCGGGCCGAAGAGACCCAGTACTTC. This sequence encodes CASSLGRAEETQYF.

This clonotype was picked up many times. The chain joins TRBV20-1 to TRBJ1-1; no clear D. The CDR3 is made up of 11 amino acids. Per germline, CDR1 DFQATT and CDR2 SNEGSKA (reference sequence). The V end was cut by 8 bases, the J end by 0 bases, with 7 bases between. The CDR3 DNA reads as TGCAGTATTACAGTGAACACTGAAGCTTTCTTT. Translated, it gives CSITVNTEAFF.

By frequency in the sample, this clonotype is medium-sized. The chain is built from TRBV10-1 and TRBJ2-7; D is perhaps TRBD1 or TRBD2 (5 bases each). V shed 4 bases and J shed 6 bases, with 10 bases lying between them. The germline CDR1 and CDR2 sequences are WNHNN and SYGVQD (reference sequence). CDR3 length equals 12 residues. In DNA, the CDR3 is TGCGCCAGCAGTGCGGGGACCCCCGAGCAGTACTTC. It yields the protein CASSAGTPEQYF.

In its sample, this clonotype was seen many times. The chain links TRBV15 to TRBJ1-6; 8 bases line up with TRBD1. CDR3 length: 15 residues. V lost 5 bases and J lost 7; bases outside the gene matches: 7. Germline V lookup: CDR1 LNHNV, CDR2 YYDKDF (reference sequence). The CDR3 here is CATSVRTGSNSPLHF. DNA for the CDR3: TGTGCCACCAGCGTCCGGACAGGGTCCAATTCACCCCTCCACTTT.

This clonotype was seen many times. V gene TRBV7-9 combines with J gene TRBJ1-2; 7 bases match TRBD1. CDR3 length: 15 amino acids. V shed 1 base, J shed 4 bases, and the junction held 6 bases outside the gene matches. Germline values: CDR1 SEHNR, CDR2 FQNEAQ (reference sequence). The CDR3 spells CASSLEAGGSYGYTF. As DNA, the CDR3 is TGTGCCAGCAGCTTAGAAGCAGGGGGGTCCTATGGCTACACCTTC. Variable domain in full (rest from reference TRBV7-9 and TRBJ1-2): DTGVSQNPRHKITKRGQNVTFRCDPISEHNRLYWYRQTLGQGPEFLTYFQNEAQLEKSRLLSDRFSAERPKGSFSTLEIQRTEQGDSAMYLCASSLEAGGSYGYTFGSGTRLTVV.

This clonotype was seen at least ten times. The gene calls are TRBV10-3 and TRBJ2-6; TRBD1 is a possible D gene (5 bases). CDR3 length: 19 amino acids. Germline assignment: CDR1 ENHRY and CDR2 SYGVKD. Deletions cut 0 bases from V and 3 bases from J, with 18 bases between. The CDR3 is CAISESGQGRLSGANVLTF. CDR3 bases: TGTGCCATCAGTGAGTCGGGGCAGGGAAGATTGAGTGGGGCCAACGTCCTGACTTTC.

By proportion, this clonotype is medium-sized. CDR3 bases: TGCGCCAGCAGCAACAGCTTCTCGTACCAAGAGACCCAGTACTTC. The encoded protein is CASSNSFSYQETQYF. The genes are TRBV5-1 and TRBJ2-5; D is unresolved. Between the trimmed V and J ends, which lost 4 bases and 0 bases, there was a span of 13 bases. The CDR3 consists of 15 residues. CDR1 is SGHRS and CDR2 is YFSETQ in the germline V gene.

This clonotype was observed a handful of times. The CDR3 DNA follows: TGTGCCAGCAGCTTGGGGGGATGTTATGGCGAGCAGTACTTC. It is translated as CASSLGGCYGEQYF. This rearrangement joins TRBV5-4 to TRBJ2-7, with unresolved D. V gave up 0 bases and J gave up 6 bases, with 13 bases separating them. The CDR3 consists of 14 residues. Germline loops: CDR1 SGHNT, CDR2 YYREEE (reference sequence).

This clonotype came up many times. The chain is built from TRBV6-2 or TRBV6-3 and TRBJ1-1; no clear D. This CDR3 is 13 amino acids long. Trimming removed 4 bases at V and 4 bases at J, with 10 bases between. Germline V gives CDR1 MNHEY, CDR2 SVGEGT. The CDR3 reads CASSWVAGTEAFF. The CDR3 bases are TGTGCCAGCAGTTGGGTTGCCGGCACTGAAGCTTTCTTT.

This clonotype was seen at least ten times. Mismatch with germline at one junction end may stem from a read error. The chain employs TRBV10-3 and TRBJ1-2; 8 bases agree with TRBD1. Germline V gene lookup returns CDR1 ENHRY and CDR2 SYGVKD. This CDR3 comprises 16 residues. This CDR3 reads CAIRERGPGGASGDTF. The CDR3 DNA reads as TGTGCCATCAGAGAACGGGGGCCAGGGGGCGCGAGTGGCGACACCTTC.

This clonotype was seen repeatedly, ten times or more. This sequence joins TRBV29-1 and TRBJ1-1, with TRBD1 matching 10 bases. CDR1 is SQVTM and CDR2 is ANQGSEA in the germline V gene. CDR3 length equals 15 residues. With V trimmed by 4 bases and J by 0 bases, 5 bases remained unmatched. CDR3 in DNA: TGCAGCGTTGCAGGACAGGGGGGCCTGAACACTGAAGCTTTCTTT. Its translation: CSVAGQGGLNTEAFF.

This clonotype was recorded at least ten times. The CDR3, as DNA: TGTGCCAGTAAGGGTTTGAACACTGAAGCTTTCTTT. This sequence encodes CASKGLNTEAFF. The chain links TRBV19 to TRBJ1-1, with D unclear. The V and J ends lost 7 bases and 0 bases respectively, with 6 bases between them. This CDR3 is built from 12 residues. Germline CDR1 reads LNHDA; CDR2 reads SQIVND (reference sequence).

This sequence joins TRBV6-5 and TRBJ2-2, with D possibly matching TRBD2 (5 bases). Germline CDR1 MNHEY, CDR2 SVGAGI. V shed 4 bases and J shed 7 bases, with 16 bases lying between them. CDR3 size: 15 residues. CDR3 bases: TGTGCCAGCAGTTCGACGGAATCAGGAGGCGGGGAGCTGTTTTTT. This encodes CASSSTESGGGELFF.

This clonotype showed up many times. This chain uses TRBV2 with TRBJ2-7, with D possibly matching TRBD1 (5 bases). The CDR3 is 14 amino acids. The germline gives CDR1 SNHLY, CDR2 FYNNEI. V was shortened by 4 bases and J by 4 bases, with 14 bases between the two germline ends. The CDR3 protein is CASSGAGPPYEQYF. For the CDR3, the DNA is TGTGCCAGCAGTGGCGCAGGGCCGCCTTACGAGCAGTACTTC. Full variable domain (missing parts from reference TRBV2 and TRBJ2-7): EPEVTQTPSHQVTQMGQEVILRCVPISNHLYFYWYRQILGQKVEFLVSFYNNEISEKSEIFDDQFSVERPDGSNFTLKIRSTKLEDSAMYFCASSGAGPPYEQYFGPGTRLTVT.

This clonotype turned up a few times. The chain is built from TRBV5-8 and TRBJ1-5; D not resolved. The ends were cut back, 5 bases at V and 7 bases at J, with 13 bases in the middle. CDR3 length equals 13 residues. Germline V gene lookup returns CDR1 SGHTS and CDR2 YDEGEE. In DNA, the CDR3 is TGTGCCAGCAGTATTTGGGCATTCCAGCCCCAGCATTTT. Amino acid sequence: CASSIWAFQPQHF.

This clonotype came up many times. The CDR3 protein is CSANPVSSYNEQFF. CDR3 nucleotide sequence: TGCAGTGCTAACCCAGTTAGCTCCTACAATGAGCAGTTCTTC. The rearrangement uses TRBV20-1 and TRBJ2-1, with D unresolved. Trimming took 4 bases from V and 0 from J, leaving 10 bases between them. In germline, CDR1 is DFQATT, CDR2 SNEGSKA (reference sequence). The CDR3 is 14 amino acids.

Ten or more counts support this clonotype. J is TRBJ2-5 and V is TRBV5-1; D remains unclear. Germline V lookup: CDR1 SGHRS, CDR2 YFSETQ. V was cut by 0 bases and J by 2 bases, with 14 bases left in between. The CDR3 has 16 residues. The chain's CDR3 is CASSLGGTDEQETQYF. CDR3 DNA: TGCGCCAGCAGCTTGGGTGGTACGGACGAACAAGAGACCCAGTACTTC.

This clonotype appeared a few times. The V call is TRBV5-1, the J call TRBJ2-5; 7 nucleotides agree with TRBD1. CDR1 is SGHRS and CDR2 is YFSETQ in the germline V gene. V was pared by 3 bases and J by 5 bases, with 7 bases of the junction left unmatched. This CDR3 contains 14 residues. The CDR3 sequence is CASSSGTVSETQYF. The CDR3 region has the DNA TGCGCCAGCAGCTCTGGGACAGTCAGTGAGACCCAGTACTTC.

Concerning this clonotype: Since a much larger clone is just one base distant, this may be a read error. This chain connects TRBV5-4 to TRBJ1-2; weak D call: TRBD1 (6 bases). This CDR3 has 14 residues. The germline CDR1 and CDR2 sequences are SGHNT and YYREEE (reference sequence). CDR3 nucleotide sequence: TGTGCCAGCAGCTTGACAGGGCGGGACTATGGCGACACCTTC. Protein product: CASSLTGRDYGDTF.

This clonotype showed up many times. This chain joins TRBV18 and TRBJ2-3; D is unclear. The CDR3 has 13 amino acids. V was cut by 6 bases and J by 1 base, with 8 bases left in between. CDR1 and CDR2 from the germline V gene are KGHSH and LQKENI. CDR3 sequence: CASSPGGTDTQYF. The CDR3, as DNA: TGTGCCAGCTCTCCCGGAGGCACAGATACGCAGTATTTT.

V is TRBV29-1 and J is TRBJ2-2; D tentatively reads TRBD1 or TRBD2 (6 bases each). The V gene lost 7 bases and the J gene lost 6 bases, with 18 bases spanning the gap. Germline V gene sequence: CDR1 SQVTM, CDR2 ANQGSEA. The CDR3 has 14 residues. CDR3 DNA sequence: TGCAGCGGCGGGGACACCGCCGGCGCCGGGGAGCTGTTTTTT. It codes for CSGGDTAGAGELFF.

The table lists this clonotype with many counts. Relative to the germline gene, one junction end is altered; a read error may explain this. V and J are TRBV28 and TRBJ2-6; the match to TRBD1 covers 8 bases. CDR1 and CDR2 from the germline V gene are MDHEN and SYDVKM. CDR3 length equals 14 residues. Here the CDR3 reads CASSQGGTGPLPAF. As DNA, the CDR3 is TGTGCCAGCAGTCAGGGCGGGACAGGTCCTTTACCGGCTTTC.

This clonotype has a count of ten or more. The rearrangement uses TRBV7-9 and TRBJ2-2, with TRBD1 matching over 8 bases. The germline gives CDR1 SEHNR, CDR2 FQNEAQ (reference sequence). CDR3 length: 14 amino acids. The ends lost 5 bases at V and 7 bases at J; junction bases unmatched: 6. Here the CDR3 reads CASSRTGGGGELFF. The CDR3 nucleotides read TGTGCCAGCAGCCGCACAGGGGGAGGCGGGGAGCTGTTTTTT.

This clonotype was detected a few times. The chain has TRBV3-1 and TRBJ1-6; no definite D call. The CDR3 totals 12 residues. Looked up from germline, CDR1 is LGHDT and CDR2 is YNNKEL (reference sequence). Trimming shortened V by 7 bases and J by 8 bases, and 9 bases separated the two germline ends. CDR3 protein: CASTRGHSPLHF. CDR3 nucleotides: TGTGCCAGCACCCGCGGGCATTCACCCCTCCACTTT.

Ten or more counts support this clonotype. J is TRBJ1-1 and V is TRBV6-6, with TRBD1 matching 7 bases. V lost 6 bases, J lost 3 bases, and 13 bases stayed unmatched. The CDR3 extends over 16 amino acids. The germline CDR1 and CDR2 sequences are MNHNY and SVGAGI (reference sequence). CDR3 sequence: CASSRRQGGKYTEAFF. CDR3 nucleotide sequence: TGTGCCAGCAGCCGAAGACAGGGAGGAAAATACACTGAAGCTTTCTTT.

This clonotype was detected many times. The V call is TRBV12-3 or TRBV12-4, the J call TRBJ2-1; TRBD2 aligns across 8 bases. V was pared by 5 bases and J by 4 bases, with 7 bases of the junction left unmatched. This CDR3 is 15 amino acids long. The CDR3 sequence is CASSRGGNGYNEQFF. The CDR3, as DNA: TGTGCCAGCAGTCGGGGGGGGAATGGGTACAATGAGCAGTTCTTC.

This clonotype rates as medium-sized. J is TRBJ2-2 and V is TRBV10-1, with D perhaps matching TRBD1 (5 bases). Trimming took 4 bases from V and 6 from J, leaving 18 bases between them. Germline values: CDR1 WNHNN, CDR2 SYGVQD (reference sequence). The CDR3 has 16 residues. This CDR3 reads CASSGFVWGSSGELFF. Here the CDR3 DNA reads TGCGCCAGCAGTGGATTTGTTTGGGGCTCCTCCGGGGAGCTGTTTTTT.

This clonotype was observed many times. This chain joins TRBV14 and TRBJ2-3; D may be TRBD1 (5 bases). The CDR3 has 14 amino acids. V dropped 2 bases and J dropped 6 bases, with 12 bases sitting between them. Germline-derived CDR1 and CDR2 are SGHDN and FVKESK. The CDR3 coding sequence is TGTGCCAGCAGCCAACTAATTCCAGGGGATACGCAGTATTTT. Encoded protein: CASSQLIPGDTQYF.

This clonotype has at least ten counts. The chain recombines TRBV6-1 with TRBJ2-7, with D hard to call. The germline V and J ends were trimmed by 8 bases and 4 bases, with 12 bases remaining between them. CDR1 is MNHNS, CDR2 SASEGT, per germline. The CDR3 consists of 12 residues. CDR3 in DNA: TGTGCCAGCCAGTCGCGGAAGTACGAGCAGTACGTC. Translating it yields CASQSRKYEQYV.